The next 32 T cell receptor beta chains were all read from a single sample in a study of T-cell reconstitution after alpha-beta-depleted transplantation in children. Preparing the TCRbeta library involved the use of unique molecular identifiers. MiXCR, run by TCRdb on the PCR reads, gives a single entry per CDR3 protein. The sample has 700,000 or so distinct CDR3 sequences, under 15% seen once. Specimen: PBMCs, collected before TCRalphabeta/CD19-depleted stem cell transplant. The receptors were gathered from a girl aged 2-9 years with congenital amegakaryocytic thrombocytopenia, due to receive a stem cell transplant.

The DNA of the CDR3 is TGTGCCAGCAGTTCCCTTAGTTGGATGGGGAACTACTATGGCTACACCTTC. Its translation is CASSSLSWMGNYYGYTF. The V call is TRBV28, the J call TRBJ1-2; D remains unclear. Germline CDR1 and CDR2: MDHEN and SYDVKM. The V end was cut by 4 bases, the J end by 3 bases, with 21 bases between. CDR3 length equals 17 residues.

V usage is TRBV12-3 or TRBV12-4 and J usage is TRBJ2-7, with TRBD2 as a possible D gene (5 bases). V was trimmed by 8 bases and J by 5 bases, leaving 10 bases between them. This CDR3 comprises 11 residues. As DNA, the CDR3 is TGTGCCAGCGGGAGTTTGAACGAGCAGTACTTC. Amino acids: CASGSLNEQYF.

This clonotype was recorded many times. The V gene is TRBV10-3, the J gene TRBJ2-2, with D possibly matching TRBD1 (5 bases). Germline V gene sequence: CDR1 ENHRY, CDR2 SYGVKD. CDR3 length equals 13 residues. Trimming removed 2 bases from V and 4 bases from J, with 5 bases in between. In DNA, the CDR3 is TGTGCCATCAGTGAGGGGGCCACCGGGGAGCTGTTTTTT. This gives the protein CAISEGATGELFF.

The V gene is TRBV4-1, the J gene TRBJ2-3; weak D call: TRBD1 (6 bases). Per the germline V gene, CDR1 is MGHRA and CDR2 is YSYEKL. The CDR3 sequence is 16 residues long. Between the trimmed V and J ends, which lost 4 bases and 5 bases, there was a span of 19 bases. The CDR3 here is CASSPPRGPTGDTQYF. The CDR3 nucleotides are TGCGCCAGCAGCCCTCCCAGGGGACCTACGGGAGATACGCAGTATTTT.

As for this clonotype: Given a much more abundant clone one base away, this may be a read error. The rearrangement joins TRBV30 to TRBJ2-1; possible D gene TRBD2, 6 bases. Germline assignment: CDR1 GTSNPN and CDR2 SVGIG (reference sequence). The CDR3 covers 15 residues. The CDR3 DNA follows: TGTGCCTGGAGTGTCCTAGCGTACTCCTACAGTGAGCAGTTCTTC. Translation gives CAWSVLAYSYSEQFF.

This clonotype was counted many times. The J gene is TRBJ1-5, the V gene TRBV21-1. TRBV21-1 is listed as a pseudogene. There are 11 residues in the CDR3. The CDR3 DNA follows: TGTGCCAGCAGCAAGGGTCAGCCCCAGCATTTT. Protein: CASSKGQPQHF.

This clonotype turned up a few times. CDR3 bases: TGTGCCAGCAGTCCCCTGGCGGGGGGCGCAACCGGGGAGCTGTTTTTT. This sequence encodes CASSPLAGGATGELFF. The rearrangement uses TRBV6-1 and TRBJ2-2; 8 bases map to TRBD2. This CDR3 is built from 16 residues. Trimming cost V 5 bases and J 5 bases; bases outside gene matches: 10. Germline V gene lookup returns CDR1 MNHNS and CDR2 SASEGT.

This chain connects TRBV20-1 to TRBJ1-2, with TRBD1 identical over 8 bases. This CDR3 is 15 amino acids long. Germline loops: CDR1 DFQATT, CDR2 SNEGSKA (reference sequence). Germline trimming cut 6 bases from V and 4 bases from J; bases unmatched to any gene: 13. As DNA, the CDR3 is TGCAGTGCCACACCCACAGGGGGGACGGTCTATGGCTACACCTTC. It is translated as CSATPTGGTVYGYTF.

The rearrangement joins TRBV5-1 to TRBJ2-5; D is uncertain. Germline CDR1 reads SGHRS; CDR2 reads YFSETQ. Trimming removed 4 bases from V and 0 bases from J, with 16 bases in between. CDR3 size: 16 residues. The CDR3 loop reads CASSEHGLQYQETQYF. CDR3 in DNA: TGCGCCAGCAGCGAGCACGGCCTACAGTACCAAGAGACCCAGTACTTC.

This clonotype has at least ten counts. The rearrangement links TRBV5-1 to TRBJ2-7; 7 positions agree with TRBD1. Per germline, CDR1 SGHRS and CDR2 YFSETQ. CDR3 length: 14 amino acids. The V segment lost 1 base and the J segment 6 bases; nucleotides outside the gene matches: 7. The CDR3 loop reads CASSLLQGKGEQYF. The CDR3 coding sequence is TGCGCCAGCAGCTTGTTACAGGGGAAAGGCGAGCAGTACTTC.

A few counts support this clonotype. This rearrangement joins TRBV20-1 to TRBJ2-7; D possibly corresponds to TRBD1 (5 bases). There are 12 residues in the CDR3. Germline loops: CDR1 DFQATT, CDR2 SNEGSKA (reference sequence). Trimming pared 2 bases from V and 3 bases from J, leaving 8 bases between. CDR3 nucleotide sequence: TGCAGTGCTAGACGGACACTCTACGAGCAGTACTTC. Its translation is CSARRTLYEQYF.

This clonotype has ten or more counts. The chain couples TRBV20-1 to TRBJ2-5, with D possibly matching TRBD2 (5 bases). This CDR3 contains 14 residues. The ends were cut back, 3 bases at V and 3 bases at J, with 14 bases in the middle. Germline-derived CDR1 and CDR2 are DFQATT and SNEGSKA (reference sequence). The chain's CDR3 is CSASFGVWEETQYF. The CDR3 coding sequence is TGCAGTGCTAGTTTCGGGGTTTGGGAAGAGACCCAGTACTTC.

The rearrangement joins TRBV11-2 to TRBJ2-3, with 7 nucleotides matching TRBD1. The CDR3 covers 16 residues. CDR1 is SGHAT, CDR2 FQNNGV, per germline. V lost 5 bases to trimming and J lost 4 bases; unmatched junction nucleotides: 12. CDR3 in DNA: TGTGCCAGCAGCCTGACAGGGTATGGTTCCCCAGATACGCAGTATTTT. Protein: CASSLTGYGSPDTQYF.

This clonotype was observed many times. The chain has TRBV9 and TRBJ2-2, with D possibly being TRBD1 or TRBD2 (5 bases each). This CDR3 is 14 amino acids long. CDR1 and CDR2 from the germline V gene are SGDLS and YYNGEE. Trimming left V 0 bases short and J 5 bases short, with 8 bases between. CDR3 DNA: TGTGCCAGCAGCGTAGGTGGGGGTACCGGGGAGCTGTTTTTT. Protein: CASSVGGGTGELFF. Combining the CDR3 with reference TRBV9 and TRBJ2-2 gives the whole variable domain DSGVTQTPKHLITATGQRVTLRCSPRSGDLSVYWYQQSLDQGLQFLIQYYNGEERAKGNILERFSAQQFPDLHSELNLSSLELGDSALYFCASSVGGGTGELFFGEGSRLTVL.

Regarding this clonotype: It may be a read error: a sequence one base away is much more abundant. V and J are TRBV29-1 and TRBJ1-1, with D unclear. The V gene's germline CDR1 is SQVTM and CDR2 ANQGSEA. Trimming left V 4 bases short and J 0 bases short, with 12 bases between. CDR3 size: 14 residues. This CDR3 is CSVGVDFLNTEAFF. The CDR3 bases are TGCAGCGTTGGAGTTGACTTCCTGAACACTGAAGCTTTCTTT.

The table lists this clonotype with many counts. This chain links TRBV25-1 with TRBJ1-1; a possible D gene is TRBD1 (5 bases). This CDR3 spans 14 amino acids. V lost 1 base and J 10 bases, leaving 16 bases between the germline ends. CDR1 and CDR2 from the germline V gene are MGHDK and SYGVNS. In DNA, the CDR3 is TGTGCCAGCAGTGAATGGGCAGGGAGCCCCGGAGCTTTCTTT. Translation: CASSEWAGSPGAFF.

This clonotype has a count of ten or more. The chain combines TRBV6-5 with TRBJ1-6; 9 positions agree with TRBD1. Trimming cost V 0 bases and J 6 bases; bases outside gene matches: 0. This CDR3 is built from 15 residues. The germline V gene has CDR1 MNHEY and CDR2 SVGAGI. This CDR3 reads CASSYSTGGNSPLHF. The CDR3 DNA follows: TGTGCCAGCAGTTACTCGACAGGGGGTAATTCACCCCTCCACTTT.

This clonotype came up many times. V gene TRBV5-1 combines with J gene TRBJ2-7; TRBD2 agrees at 12 bases. The length of the CDR3 is 22 residues. The ends lost 0 bases at V and 7 bases at J; junction bases unmatched: 26. From germline, CDR1 is SGHRS and CDR2 YFSETQ. The CDR3 bases are TGCGCCAGCAGCTTGGAGAGGCTAGCGGGAGGGGTCAGACAACTTACCTACGGGGAGCAGTACTTC. Protein product: CASSLERLAGGVRQLTYGEQYF.

In this sample, this clonotype turned up a few times. The rearrangement joins TRBV5-1 to TRBJ2-7; TRBD2 agrees at 8 bases. After removal of 2 bases from V and 4 bases from J, the junction contained 17 bases not matched to a gene. The CDR3 is 18 amino acids. Germline CDR1 SGHRS, CDR2 YFSETQ. CDR3 region: CASSFRPDTSGVRYEQYF. The CDR3 coding sequence is TGCGCCAGCAGCTTTAGGCCTGATACTAGCGGAGTACGGTACGAGCAGTACTTC.

This clonotype was counted ten times or more. The V gene is TRBV7-6, the J gene TRBJ2-1, with no clear D. Trimming pared 4 bases from V and 6 bases from J, leaving 7 bases between. This CDR3 is 12 amino acids long. The germline V gene has CDR1 SGHVS and CDR2 FNYEAQ. The CDR3 DNA reads as TGTGCCAGCAGCTCAGAAAGCAATGAGCAGTTCTTC. Protein product: CASSSESNEQFF.

The CDR3 loop reads CSARLRLHTEAFF. Written as DNA, the CDR3 is TGCAGTGCTAGGCTACGGCTACACACTGAAGCTTTCTTT. This sequence joins TRBV20-1 and TRBJ1-1; no reliable D call. The V gene lost 3 bases and the J gene lost 3 bases, with 11 bases spanning the gap. The CDR3 length is 13 residues. CDR1 is DFQATT, CDR2 SNEGSKA, per germline (reference sequence).

V usage is TRBV20-1 and J usage is TRBJ2-7, with 7 bases lining up with TRBD1. This CDR3 is built from 13 residues. The ends lost 6 bases at V and 2 bases at J; junction bases unmatched: 7. Germline CDR1 DFQATT, CDR2 SNEGSKA (reference sequence). CDR3 protein: CSATGSLTYEQYF. CDR3 nucleotides: TGCAGTGCGACAGGGAGTCTCACCTACGAGCAGTACTTC.

This clonotype was detected many times. The V call is TRBV28, the J call TRBJ1-1, with D hard to call. Per germline, CDR1 MDHEN and CDR2 SYDVKM. The CDR3 extends over 16 amino acids. V lost 3 bases and J lost 0, with 14 bases in between. The CDR3 nucleotides are TGTGCCAGCAGTTTTCACGGGAGGCCGCTGAACACTGAAGCTTTCTTT. Amino acids: CASSFHGRPLNTEAFF.

This clonotype was observed a handful of times. The V gene is TRBV6-1, the J gene TRBJ2-5; the match to TRBD2 covers 9 bases. The V segment lost 3 bases and the J segment 0 bases; nucleotides outside the gene matches: 2. Germline V gene lookup returns CDR1 MNHNS and CDR2 SASEGT. This CDR3 has 15 amino acids. This CDR3 reads CASSDSGRYQETQYF. In DNA, the CDR3 is TGTGCCAGCAGTGACAGCGGGAGGTACCAAGAGACCCAGTACTTC.

This clonotype turned up a few times. The V and J genes are TRBV6-5 and TRBJ2-1; weak D call: TRBD1 (5 bases). The CDR3 spans 19 residues. The V end was cut by 0 bases, the J end by 1 base, with 19 bases between. Per the germline V gene, CDR1 is MNHEY and CDR2 is SVGAGI. In DNA, the CDR3 is TGTGCCAGCAGTTACTCGCGGACACGCGCTCCCTCGTCCTACAATGAGCAGTTCTTC. Residues: CASSYSRTRAPSSYNEQFF.

The rearrangement uses TRBV5-1 and TRBJ2-1; 9 bases match TRBD2. The CDR3 runs 18 residues. Germline V lookup: CDR1 SGHRS, CDR2 YFSETQ. With V trimmed by 0 bases and J by 0 bases, 7 bases remained unmatched. CDR3 nucleotides: TGCGCCAGCAGCTTGGACCCTAGCGGGATGAGCTCCTACAATGAGCAGTTCTTC. Protein: CASSLDPSGMSSYNEQFF.

There are a few counts of this clonotype. The rearrangement links TRBV7-3 to TRBJ2-1, with 12 positions matching TRBD2. Germline CDR1 and CDR2: SGHTA and FQGTGA. The CDR3 is made up of 15 amino acids. The J segment lost 5 bases and the V segment lost 4 bases, leaving 3 bases of the junction unmatched. CDR3 coding DNA: TGTGCCAGCAGCTCTGGACTAGCGGGGCACAATGAGCAGTTCTTC. Its protein product is CASSSGLAGHNEQFF.

This CDR3 is CASSLVGGSVQKWRFYEQFF. CDR3 nucleotides: TGTGCCAGCAGCTTGGTTGGGGGCAGCGTCCAGAAGTGGAGGTTCTATGAGCAGTTCTTC. The chain carries TRBV11-1 and TRBJ2-1; possibly TRBD1 for D (6 bases). The CDR3 runs to 20 residues. Trimming stripped 3 bases from V and 8 bases from J, with 32 bases between. Germline values: CDR1 SGHAT, CDR2 FQDESV (reference sequence).

Many counts were recorded for this clonotype. J is TRBJ2-2 and V is TRBV12-3 or TRBV12-4, with a weak D call TRBD2 (5 bases). This CDR3 region has 16 residues. Trimming removed 2 bases from V and 4 bases from J, with 14 bases in between. This CDR3 is CASSLRGSVRTGELFF. The CDR3 bases are TGTGCCAGCAGTTTACGTGGGAGTGTGCGCACCGGGGAGCTGTTTTTT.

The table lists this clonotype with many counts. This CDR3 reads CASSQDRLGRGYTF. In nucleotides, the CDR3 is TGTGCCAGCAGCCAAGATAGACTGGGCCGCGGCTACACCTTC. J is TRBJ1-2 and V is TRBV4-2; no definite D call. Trimming took 0 bases from V and 8 from J, leaving 13 bases between them. The CDR3 runs 14 residues. Germline CDR1 is LGHNA and CDR2 is YNFKEQ.

This clonotype was observed many times. The V and J genes are TRBV29-1 and TRBJ2-7; D is undetermined. CDR1 and CDR2 from the germline V gene are SQVTM and ANQGSEA. This CDR3 is 13 amino acids long. The V gene lost 2 bases and the J gene lost 2 bases, with 10 bases spanning the gap. CDR3 nucleotide sequence: TGCAGCGTTGAAACAACGGTCCCCTACGAGCAGTACTTC. As protein: CSVETTVPYEQYF.

Many counts were recorded for this clonotype. The J gene is TRBJ2-7, the V gene TRBV5-1, with 7 positions matching TRBD1. J was trimmed by 0 bases and V by 1 base; bases with no gene match: 4. Germline lookup yields CDR1 SGHRS and CDR2 YFSETQ. The CDR3 consists of 15 residues. This CDR3 reads CASSLLGTASYEQYF. The CDR3 DNA sequence: TGCGCCAGCAGCTTGTTAGGGACAGCCTCCTACGAGCAGTACTTC.